The rows below give T cell receptor beta chains drawn from one sample of a study of CD8+CD57+ T cells in acquired aplastic anemia. TCRdb re-derived calls from the reads in MiXCR, one entry per CDR3 protein. The table has 350,000 to 450,000 distinct CDR3 sequences, about two thirds seen once. The sample consisted of sorted CD4+, CD8+, or CD8+CD57+ T cells (not recorded which) from PBMCs. The receptors here all came from a human donor in good health, serving as a control. The CDR3 runs from the conserved cysteine through the conserved F or W. The D gene is left open where the match is weak. The size field is filled for only some rows; it gives once, few, many or a size class.

v_gene	len	d_gene	abundance	j_gene	CDR3nt	CDR3aa
TRBV2	16	-	many	TRBJ2-1	TGTGCCAGCAGTGTGGCAGGAGTGTTAGGGTCCAATGAGCAGTTCTTC	CASSVAGVLGSNEQFF
TRBV9	14	-	-	TRBJ1-2	-	CASSDREFGPGTPF
TRBV4-1	16	-	many	TRBJ2-1	TGCGCCAGCAGCCAAGTGGACATACTCGTTTACAATGAGCAGTTCTTC	CASSQVDILVYNEQFF
TRBV19	14	-	few	TRBJ2-3	TGTGCCAGTAGTGCTACAGGGAGCACAGATACGCAGTATTTT	CASSATGSTDTQYF
TRBV9	16	TRBD2	many	TRBJ2-5	TGTGCCAGCAGCTTGACTAGCGGGGGGGTCCAAGAGACCCAGTACTTC	CASSLTSGGVQETQYF
TRBV12-3/TRBV12-4	13	-	few	TRBJ2-7	TGTGCCAGCCGCCCGACATCATCCTACGAGCAGTACTTC	CASRPTSSYEQYF
TRBV20-1	14	TRBD1	many	TRBJ1-5	TGCAGTGCTAGAGATCGACAGGGATTACAGCCCCAGCATTTT	CSARDRQGLQPQHF
TRBV5-1	13	-	-	TRBJ2-7	TGTGCCAGCAGCGTAGGTCTAGACTATCGGCAGTACTTC	CASSVGLDYRQYF
TRBV6-5	14	-	-	TRBJ1-1	TGTGCCAGCAGGGAGTCTGGACTGAACACTGAAGCTTTCTTT	CASRESGLNTEAFF
TRBV27	17	TRBD2	many	TRBJ2-1	TGTGCCAGCCCCCTTGGTGGAGCGGGACTCCCTTACAATGAGCAGTTCTTC	CASPLGGAGLPYNEQFF
TRBV29-1	13	-	-	TRBJ1-1	TGCACCGGTAGAACAGCGGCGAACCCTGAAGCTTTCTTT	CTGRTAANPEAFF
TRBV30	14	-	many	TRBJ1-3	TGTGCCTGGAGCTCGACAGTCTCTGGAAACACCATATATTTT	CAWSSTVSGNTIYF
TRBV5-1	15	TRBD1	-	TRBJ1-1	TGCGCCAGCAGCCCGCGACGACAGGGGACCACTGAAGCTTTCTTT	CASSPRRQGTTEAFF
TRBV6-5	15	-	many	TRBJ2-4	TGTGCCAGCAGGCCGGACGATCTTCCCAAAAACATTCAGTACTTC	CASRPDDLPKNIQYF
TRBV2	13	-	many	TRBJ2-7	TGTGCCAGCAGTGTGACGAGCTCCTACGAGCAGTACTTC	CASSVTSSYEQYF
TRBV9	13	-	many	TRBJ2-3	TGTGCCAGCAAGTCTGGGGTCGCAGATACGCAGTATTTT	CASKSGVADTQYF
TRBV15	16	-	-	TRBJ1-5	TGTGCCGCCAGCAGCCACGCCGACAGGTACAATCAGCCCCAGCATTTT	CAASSHADRYNQPQHF
TRBV19	20	-	-	TRBJ1-3	TGTGCCAGTAGTACCACGGGCCCTAGCACAGATACGGGGGCTGGAAACACCATATATTTT	CASSTTGPSTDTGAGNTIYF
TRBV20-1	19	-	many	TRBJ1-2	TGCAGTGCTAGAGATCAGCTTTCGATCGGGAAGGGGGTTGTCTATGGCTACACCTTC	CSARDQLSIGKGVVYGYTF
TRBV9	14	-	-	TRBJ2-3	TGTGCCAGCAGCCAAAGGGGGGGCTACACTTTCGGTTATTTT	CASSQRGGYTFGYF
TRBV7-9	14	TRBD2	-	TRBJ2-7	TGTGCCAGCAGGCAATCGGGGGGGCCGGTCGAGCAGTACTTC	CASRQSGGPVEQYF
TRBV2	13	-	once	TRBJ2-7	TGTGTCAGCAGTCTAGGGGGGATCTACGAGCGGTACTTC	CVSSLGGIYERYF
TRBV12-3/TRBV12-4	15	TRBD2	-	TRBJ2-5	TGTGCCAGCAGGGCCCTAGCGGGGGGGGTAGAGACCCAGTACTTC	CASRALAGGVETQYF
TRBV20-1	15	-	-	TRBJ2-7	TGCAGTGCTTATCACCCAGGGGGGGGGACTTACGAGCAGTACTTC	CSAYHPGGGTYEQYF
TRBV25-1	16	TRBD2	-	TRBJ2-3	TGTGCCAGCAGTGGGACTAGCGGGGGGGTCACAGATACGCAGTATTTT	CASSGTSGGVTDTQYF
TRBV7-2	14	-	-	TRBJ2-3	TGTGCCAGCAATGGGGGGCAGGCAACAGCTACGCAGTATTTT	CASNGGQATATQYF
TRBV7-3	15	-	-	TRBJ1-2	TGTGCCAGCAGCCGGGATAGGGGTCGTGATGAGCAGTTCACCTTC	CASSRDRGRDEQFTF
TRBV2	15	-	-	TRBJ1-4	TGCGCCAGCAGCCGGCAGGGTAGTGGCACTGAGGAACTGTTTTTT	CASSRQGSGTEELFF
TRBV7-2	14	TRBD2	-	TRBJ2-3	TGTGCCAGCAGCGGGAGGGCAGTCACAGATACGCAGTATTTT	CASSGRAVTDTQYF
TRBV19	14	-	-	TRBJ2-1	TGTGCCAGTAGTATAAAGGGAGGATACAATGAGCAGTTCTTC	CASSIKGGYNEQFF
TRBV7-9	16	-	-	TRBJ1-1	-	CASSGDGNTIYFGAFF
TRBV14	13	-	-	TRBJ2-7	TGTGCCAGCAGCCTAGGTGGAGTGAACGCGCAGTACTTC	CASSLGGVNAQYF
TRBV10-2	14	-	-	TRBJ1-1	TGCGCCAGCATTACGAGAGGGGGGGACACTGAAGCTTTCTTT	CASITRGGDTEAFF
TRBV7-2	15	-	-	TRBJ1-6	TGTGCCAGCAGCTTAGCAGGAGGTAGTAATTCACCCCTCCACTTT	CASSLAGGSNSPLHF
TRBV10-2	14	-	many	TRBJ1-5	TGCGCCAGCAGTGAAGCACAGGAGAATCAGCCCCAGCATTTT	CASSEAQENQPQHF
TRBV9	15	-	-	TRBJ1-2	TGTGCCAGCAGCGAGAACAGATGCGACACCTCCACTTACACCTTC	CASSENRCDTSTYTF
TRBV2	13	TRBD2	-	TRBJ2-1	TGTGCCAGCAGTGGGGCTAGCGGGGGGGAGCAGTTCTTC	CASSGASGGEQFF
TRBV7-4	13	-	-	TRBJ1-5	TGTGCCAGCAGCTTTGACGGTAATCACCATCAGCATTTT	CASSFDGNHHQHF
TRBV15	16	-	many	TRBJ1-4	TGTGCCACCAGCAGAGGTAACAGGGCAACTAATGAAAAACTGTTTTTT	CATSRGNRATNEKLFF
TRBV20-1	13	-	-	TRBJ2-7	TGCAGTCCGACAGGACTGCATGAAAAACAGCAGTACTTC	CSPTGLHEKQQYF
TRBV2	12	TRBD2	few	TRBJ2-1	TGTGCCATCAGCGCGGGAGAGGGTGAGCAGTTCTTC	CAISAGEGEQFF
TRBV7-9	17	-	many	TRBJ1-4	TGTGCCAGCAGCTTATCGCGGGGTCCCACAACTAATGAAAAACTGTTTTTT	CASSLSRGPTTNEKLFF
TRBV4-1	14	-	-	TRBJ1-5	TGCGCCAGCAGCCTTAGACACACCAATCAGCCCCAGCATTTT	CASSLRHTNQPQHF
TRBV12-3/TRBV12-4	17	-	-	TRBJ2-7	TGTGCCAGCAGTGGCACAACGGGGGCTCTAGACGACTACGAGCAGTACTTC	CASSGTTGALDDYEQYF
TRBV20-1	13	-	many	TRBJ1-3	TGCAGTGCTCCCGGGACATATGGAAACACCATATATTTT	CSAPGTYGNTIYF
TRBV12-3/TRBV12-4	13	TRBD1	-	TRBJ2-7	TGTGCCAGCAGTAGAGGGACAGGGGGCGAGCAGTACTTC	CASSRGTGGEQYF
TRBV9	15	-	-	TRBJ1-5	TGTGCCAGCAGTTTACACATCGGCCATGGCCAGCACCAGCATTTT	CASSLHIGHGQHQHF
TRBV7-2	14	TRBD1	-	TRBJ2-3	TGTGCCAGCAGCCCGGGACAGGGGAGAGATACGCAGTATTTT	CASSPGQGRDTQYF
TRBV5-1	13	TRBD1	-	TRBJ2-5	TGCGCCAGCAGCGTGGATACAGGGGGCGACCAGTACTTC	CASSVDTGGDQYF
TRBV20-1	12	TRBD1	-	TRBJ2-5	TGCAGTGCAGCAGGGGGTAGGGAGACCCAGTACTTC	CSAAGGRETQYF